This passage covers 5 T cell receptor beta chains from one sample sequenced in a study of blood T cell repertoires in COVID-19. Here immunoSEQ multiplex PCR was the method, and the copy in TCRdb shows in-frame clones only, minus some. This table holds 300,000 to 400,000 clones, about 91% found once. The sample consisted of peripheral blood. The receptor set was obtained from a man younger than 40 with COVID-19, enrolled during active disease.

The chain links TRBV7-2 to TRBJ2-5, with 9 bases lining up with TRBD1. The trim removed 2 bases at V and 4 bases at J, leaving 5 bases unmatched. Germline loops: CDR1 SGHTA, CDR2 FQGNSA. The CDR3 sequence is 15 residues long. DNA of the CDR3: TGTGCCAGCAGCTTACTAGGGACAGGGAGAGAGACCCAGTACTTC. Translation gives CASSLLGTGRETQYF.

This rearrangement joins TRBV12-5 to TRBJ2-7, with 8 bases lining up with TRBD2. The CDR3 runs 16 residues. Losses at the gene ends were 2 bases for V and 2 bases for J; bases not matched to a gene: 8. The V gene's germline CDR1 is LGHNT and CDR2 FRNRAP. DNA for the CDR3: TGTGCTAGTGGTTTGATAAGCGGGGGCCCCCCCTACGAGCAGTACTTC. Translating it yields CASGLISGGPPYEQYF.

The rearrangement joins TRBV28 to TRBJ2-2; TRBD1 aligns across 9 bases. Trimming took 5 bases from V and 5 from J; bases not matched to a gene: 3. The germline CDR1 and CDR2 sequences are MDHEN and SYDVKM. This CDR3 has 14 residues. The CDR3 loop reads CASSPGTGTGELFF. The CDR3 nucleotides read TGTGCCAGCAGTCCTGGGACAGGGACCGGGGAGCTGTTTTTT. Looking up the rest from reference TRBV28 and TRBJ2-2 gives the full variable domain: DVKVTQSSRYLVKRTGEKVFLECVQDMDHENMFWYRQDPGLGLRLIYFSYDVKMKEKGDIPEGYSVSREKKERFSLILESASTNQTSMYLCASSPGTGTGELFFGEGSRLTVL.

This chain uses TRBV10-3 with TRBJ1-1; a weak D match, TRBD1 (5 bases). V was trimmed by 2 bases and J by 4 bases, leaving 11 bases between them. The CDR3 length is 14 residues. Germline CDR1 reads ENHRY; CDR2 reads SYGVKD. CDR3 residues: CAISEGVQGTEAFF. Written as DNA, the CDR3 is TGTGCCATCAGTGAGGGGGTCCAGGGCACTGAAGCTTTCTTT.

The chain joins TRBV7-2 to TRBJ1-5; a possible D gene is TRBD1 (5 bases). The CDR3 loop spans 13 amino acids. V lost 6 bases and J 6 bases, leaving 12 bases between the germline ends. The V gene's germline CDR1 is SGHTA and CDR2 FQGNSA. CDR3 region: CASRSTESQPQHF. CDR3 sequence (DNA): TGTGCCAGCAGATCGACAGAGTCTCAGCCCCAGCATTTT.